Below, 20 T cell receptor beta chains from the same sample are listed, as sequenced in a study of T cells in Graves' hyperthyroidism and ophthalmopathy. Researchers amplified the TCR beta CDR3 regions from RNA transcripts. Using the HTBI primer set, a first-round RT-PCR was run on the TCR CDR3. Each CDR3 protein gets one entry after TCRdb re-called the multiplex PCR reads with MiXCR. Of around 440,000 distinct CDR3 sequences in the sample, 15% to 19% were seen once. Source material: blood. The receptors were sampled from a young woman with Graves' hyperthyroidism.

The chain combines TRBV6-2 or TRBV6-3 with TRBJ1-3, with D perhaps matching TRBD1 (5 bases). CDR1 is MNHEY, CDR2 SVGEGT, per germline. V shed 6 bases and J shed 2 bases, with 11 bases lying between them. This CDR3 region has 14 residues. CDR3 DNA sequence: TGTGCCAGCAGATCAGGGACGGCTGGAAACACCATATATTTT. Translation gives CASRSGTAGNTIYF.

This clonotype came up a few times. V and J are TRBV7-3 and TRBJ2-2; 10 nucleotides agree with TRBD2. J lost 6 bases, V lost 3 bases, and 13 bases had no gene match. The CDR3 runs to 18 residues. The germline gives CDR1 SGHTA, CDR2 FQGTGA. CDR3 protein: CASSFLRTSGPRAGELFF. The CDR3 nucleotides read TGTGCCAGCAGCTTCCTGCGGACTAGCGGACCAAGGGCCGGGGAGCTGTTTTTT.

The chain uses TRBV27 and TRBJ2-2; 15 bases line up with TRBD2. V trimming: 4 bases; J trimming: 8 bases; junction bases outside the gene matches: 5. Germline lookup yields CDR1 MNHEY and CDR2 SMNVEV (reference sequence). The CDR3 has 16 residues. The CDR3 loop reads CASSSGLAGGSGELFF. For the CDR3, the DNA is TGTGCCAGCAGTTCTGGACTAGCGGGAGGGTCGGGGGAGCTGTTTTTT.

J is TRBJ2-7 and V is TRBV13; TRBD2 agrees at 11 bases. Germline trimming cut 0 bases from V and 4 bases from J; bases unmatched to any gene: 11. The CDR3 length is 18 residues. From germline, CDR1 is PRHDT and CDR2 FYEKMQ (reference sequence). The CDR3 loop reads CASSLGVGVGTSGYEQYF. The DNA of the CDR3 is TGTGCCAGCAGCTTAGGAGTAGGGGTCGGGACTAGCGGATACGAGCAGTACTTC. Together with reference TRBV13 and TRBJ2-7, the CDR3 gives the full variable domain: AAGVIQSPRHLIKEKRETATLKCYPIPRHDTVYWYQQGPGQDPQFLISFYEKMQSDKGSIPDRFSAQQFSDYHSELNMSSLELGDSALYFCASSLGVGVGTSGYEQYFGPGTRLTVT.

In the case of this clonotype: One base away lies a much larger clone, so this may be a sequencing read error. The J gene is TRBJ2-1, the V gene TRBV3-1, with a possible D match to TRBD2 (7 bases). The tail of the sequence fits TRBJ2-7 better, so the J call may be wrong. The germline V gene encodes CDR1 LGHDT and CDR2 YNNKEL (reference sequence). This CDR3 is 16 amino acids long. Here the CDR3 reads CASSYILRGPNNEQYF. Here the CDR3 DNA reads TGTGCCAGCAGCTATATATTGCGGGGGCCCAACAATGAGCAGTACTTC.

The DNA of the CDR3 is TGTGCCAGTGGTCAGGGGTGGAACACTGAAGCTTTCTTT. Translating gives CASGQGWNTEAFF. V and J are TRBV19 and TRBJ1-1, with a weak D call TRBD1 (6 bases). The length of the CDR3 is 13 residues. The V gene lost 8 bases and the J gene lost 1 base, with 11 bases spanning the gap. Germline V gene sequence: CDR1 LNHDA, CDR2 SQIVND (reference sequence).

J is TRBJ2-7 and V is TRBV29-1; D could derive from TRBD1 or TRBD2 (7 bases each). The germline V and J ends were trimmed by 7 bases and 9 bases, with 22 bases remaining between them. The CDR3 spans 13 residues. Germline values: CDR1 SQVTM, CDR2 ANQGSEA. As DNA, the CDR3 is TGCAGCGCACGATCAGGGGCAGGGGGGGGGCAGTACTTC. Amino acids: CSARSGAGGGQYF.

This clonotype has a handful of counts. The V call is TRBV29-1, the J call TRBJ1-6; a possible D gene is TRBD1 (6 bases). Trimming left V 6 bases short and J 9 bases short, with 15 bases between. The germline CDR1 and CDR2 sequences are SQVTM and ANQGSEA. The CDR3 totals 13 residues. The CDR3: CSVAGTRGSPLHF. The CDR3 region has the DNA TGCAGCGTCGCAGGGACACGCGGTTCACCCCTCCACTTT.

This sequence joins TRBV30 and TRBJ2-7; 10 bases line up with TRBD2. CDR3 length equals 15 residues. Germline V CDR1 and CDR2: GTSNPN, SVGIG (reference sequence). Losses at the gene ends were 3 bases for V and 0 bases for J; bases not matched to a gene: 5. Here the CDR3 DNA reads TGTGCCTGGAGCGACGGGACTAGCGCCTCCTACGAGCAGTACTTC. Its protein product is CAWSDGTSASYEQYF.

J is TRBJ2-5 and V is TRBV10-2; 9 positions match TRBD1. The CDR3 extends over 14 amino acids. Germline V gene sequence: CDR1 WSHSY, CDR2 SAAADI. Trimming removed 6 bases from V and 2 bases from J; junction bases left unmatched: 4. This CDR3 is CASRGQGVQETQYF. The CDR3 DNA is TGCGCCAGCAGGGGACAGGGAGTACAAGAGACCCAGTACTTC.

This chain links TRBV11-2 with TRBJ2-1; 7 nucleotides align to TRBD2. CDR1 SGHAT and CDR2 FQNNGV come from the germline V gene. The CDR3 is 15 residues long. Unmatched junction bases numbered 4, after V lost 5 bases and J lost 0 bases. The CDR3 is CASSPPGGSYNEQFF. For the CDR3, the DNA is TGTGCCAGCAGCCCCCCGGGGGGCTCCTACAATGAGCAGTTCTTC.

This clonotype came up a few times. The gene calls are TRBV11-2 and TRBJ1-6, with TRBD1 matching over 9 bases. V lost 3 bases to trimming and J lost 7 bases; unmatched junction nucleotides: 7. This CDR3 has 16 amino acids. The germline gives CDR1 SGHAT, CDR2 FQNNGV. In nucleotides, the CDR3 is TGTGCCAGCAGCTTCGGGACAGGGATCGGCAATTCACCCCTCCACTTT. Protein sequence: CASSFGTGIGNSPLHF. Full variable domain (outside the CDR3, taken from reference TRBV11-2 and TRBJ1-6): EAGVAQSPRYKIIEKRQSVAFWCNPISGHATLYWYQQILGQGPKLLIQFQNNGVVDDSQLPKDRFSAERLKGVDSTLKIQPAKLEDSAVYLCASSFGTGIGNSPLHFGNGTRLTVT.

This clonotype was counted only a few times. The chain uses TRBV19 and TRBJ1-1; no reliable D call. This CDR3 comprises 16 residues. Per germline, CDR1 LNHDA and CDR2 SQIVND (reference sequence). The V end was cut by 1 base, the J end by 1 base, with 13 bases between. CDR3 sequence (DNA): TGTGCCAGTAGTATAGGATTGGCAGGCAGGAACACTGAAGCTTTCTTT. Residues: CASSIGLAGRNTEAFF.

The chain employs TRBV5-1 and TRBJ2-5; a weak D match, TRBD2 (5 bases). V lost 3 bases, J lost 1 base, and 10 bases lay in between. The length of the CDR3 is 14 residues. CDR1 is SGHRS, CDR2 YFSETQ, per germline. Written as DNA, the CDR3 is TGCGCCAGCAGCTCCCTGCGGGCCCAAGAGACCCAGTACTTC. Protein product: CASSSLRAQETQYF.

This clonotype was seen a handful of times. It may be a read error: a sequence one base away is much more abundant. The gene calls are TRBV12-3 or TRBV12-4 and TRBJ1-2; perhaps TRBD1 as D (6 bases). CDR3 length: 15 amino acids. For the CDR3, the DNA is TGTGCCGGCAGTATGACTGGGACATCTATATATGGCTACACCTTC. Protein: CAGSMTGTSIYGYTF.

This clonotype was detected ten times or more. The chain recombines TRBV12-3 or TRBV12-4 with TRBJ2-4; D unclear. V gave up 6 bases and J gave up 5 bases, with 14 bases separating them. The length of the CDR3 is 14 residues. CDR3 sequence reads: CASSQALRENIQYF. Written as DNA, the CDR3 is TGTGCCAGCAGCCAGGCTCTACGAGAAAACATTCAGTACTTC.

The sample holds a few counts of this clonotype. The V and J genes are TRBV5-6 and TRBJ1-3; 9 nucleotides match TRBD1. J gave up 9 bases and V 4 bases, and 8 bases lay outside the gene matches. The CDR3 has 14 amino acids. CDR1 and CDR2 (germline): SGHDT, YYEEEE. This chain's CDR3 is CASSPGTGKGTIYF. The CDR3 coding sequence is TGTGCCAGCAGCCCGGGGACAGGGAAAGGCACCATATATTTT. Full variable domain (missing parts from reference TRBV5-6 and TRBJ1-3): DAGVTQSPTHLIKTRGQQVTLRCSPKSGHDTVSWYQQALGQGPQFIFQYYEEEERQRGNFPDRFSGHQFPNYSSELNVNALLLGDSALYLCASSPGTGKGTIYFGEGSWLTVV.

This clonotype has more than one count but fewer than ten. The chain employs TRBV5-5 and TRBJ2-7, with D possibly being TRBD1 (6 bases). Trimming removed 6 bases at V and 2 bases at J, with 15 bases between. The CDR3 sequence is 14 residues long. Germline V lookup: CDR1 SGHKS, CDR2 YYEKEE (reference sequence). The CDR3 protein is CASTRPTGPYEQYF. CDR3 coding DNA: TGTGCCAGCACCCGACCCACAGGGCCCTACGAGCAGTACTTC.

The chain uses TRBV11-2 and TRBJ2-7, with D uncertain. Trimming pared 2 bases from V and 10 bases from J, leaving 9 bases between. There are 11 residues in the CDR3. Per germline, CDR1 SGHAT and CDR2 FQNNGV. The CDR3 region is CASSLHPEQYF. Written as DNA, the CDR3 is TGTGCCAGCAGCTTACACCCGGAACAGTACTTC.

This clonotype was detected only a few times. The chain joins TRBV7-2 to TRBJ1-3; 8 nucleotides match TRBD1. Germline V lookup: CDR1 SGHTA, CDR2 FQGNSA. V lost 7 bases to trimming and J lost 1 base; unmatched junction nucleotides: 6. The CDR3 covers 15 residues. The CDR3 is CASTQRTGSGNTIYF. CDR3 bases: TGTGCCAGCACCCAGAGGACAGGGTCTGGAAACACCATATATTTT.